These 30 T cell receptor beta chains originate from one sample sequenced in a study of identical twins. MiXCR was run by TCRdb on the 5' RACE reads, yielding one entry per CDR3 protein. The top ten hold about 0.99% of the sample, which has 520,000 or so distinct CDR3 sequences, 22% seen once. The same sample was also used in a study of T cells expressing NK-cell markers.

The material sequenced was CD4+ T cells sorted from blood. The receptor source for this set is a woman aged 18 to 35 in good health.

V is TRBV7-9 and J is TRBJ1-2, with D possibly TRBD1 on 6 matching bases. V was pared by 4 bases and J by 3 bases, with 12 bases between. Germline assignment: CDR1 SEHNR and CDR2 FQNEAQ (reference sequence). The CDR3 runs to 14 residues. The CDR3 DNA follows: TGTGCCAGCAGCTCAACCGACAGGTACTATGGCTACACCTTC. This encodes CASSSTDRYYGYTF. Based on the CDR3 plus reference TRBV7-9 and TRBJ1-2, the full variable domain is DTGVSQNPRHKITKRGQNVTFRCDPISEHNRLYWYRQTLGQGPEFLTYFQNEAQLEKSRLLSDRFSAERPKGSFSTLEIQRTEQGDSAMYLCASSSTDRYYGYTFGSGTRLTVV.

CDR3 bases: TGTGCCAGCAGACCTACCTCTACGGGACAGGATTTTACCCAGTACTTC. It yields the protein CASRPTSTGQDFTQYF. The gene calls are TRBV6-1 and TRBJ2-5, with 8 bases matching TRBD1. CDR3 length: 16 amino acids. The ends lost 6 bases at V and 8 bases at J; junction bases unmatched: 17. The germline V gene encodes CDR1 MNHNS and CDR2 SASEGT.

The J gene is TRBJ2-7, the V gene TRBV7-2; TRBD2 agrees at 12 bases. This CDR3 is 16 amino acids long. The V gene end was trimmed by 0 bases and the J gene end by 7 bases; junction bases not matched to a gene: 7. The V gene's germline CDR1 is SGHTA and CDR2 FQGNSA. CDR3 in DNA: TGTGCCAGCAGCTTAGCCCGGACTAGCGGGGCTGATGAGCAGTACTTC. Protein product: CASSLARTSGADEQYF.

The J gene is TRBJ2-7, the V gene TRBV7-9; no reliable D call. The CDR3 totals 13 residues. Trimming removed 2 bases from V and 4 bases from J, with 9 bases in between. Germline V CDR1 and CDR2: SEHNR, FQNEAQ (reference sequence). CDR3 DNA: TGTGCCAGCAGCTTACCGAGACCGTACGAGCAGTACTTC. Residues: CASSLPRPYEQYF. Drawing the rest from reference TRBV7-9 and TRBJ2-7, the complete variable domain is DTGVSQNPRHKITKRGQNVTFRCDPISEHNRLYWYRQTLGQGPEFLTYFQNEAQLEKSRLLSDRFSAERPKGSFSTLEIQRTEQGDSAMYLCASSLPRPYEQYFGPGTRLTVT.

This chain links TRBV9 with TRBJ2-7, with unresolved D. The CDR3 extends over 15 amino acids. V gave up 3 bases and J gave up 3 bases, with 16 bases separating them. CDR1 and CDR2 (germline): SGDLS, YYNGEE. This CDR3 is CASSAPKTDDYEQYF. In DNA form, the CDR3 reads TGTGCCAGCAGCGCGCCTAAAACAGATGACTACGAGCAGTACTTC.

This clonotype was observed a handful of times. This CDR3 is CASSLQLGNWYEQYF. In DNA, the CDR3 is TGTGCCAGCAGCCTCCAATTGGGGAACTGGTACGAGCAGTACTTC. This chain uses TRBV7-9 with TRBJ2-7; D gene ambiguous. Per germline, CDR1 SEHNR and CDR2 FQNEAQ (reference sequence). The CDR3 loop spans 15 amino acids. V was clipped by 5 bases and J by 4 bases, with 18 bases between them.

V gene TRBV5-5 combines with J gene TRBJ2-3; TRBD2 matches 8 bases. CDR1 is SGHKS, CDR2 YYEKEE, per germline (reference sequence). Trimming removed 0 bases from V and 7 bases from J; junction bases left unmatched: 13. The CDR3 sequence is 17 residues long. CDR3: CASSLGPSGSGINTQYF. The CDR3 bases are TGTGCCAGCAGCTTGGGCCCAAGTGGTAGCGGGATAAATACGCAGTATTTT.

This chain links TRBV10-2 with TRBJ2-3; TRBD2 aligns across 10 bases. CDR1 WSHSY and CDR2 SAAADI come from the germline V gene. V was clipped by 6 bases and J by 4 bases; unmatched bases: 4. This CDR3 has 14 residues. For the CDR3, the DNA is TGCGCCAGCAGCGCTAGCGGGAGATCAGATACGCAGTATTTT. This translates into CASSASGRSDTQYF.

This clonotype was detected many times. The chain is built from TRBV20-1 and TRBJ1-2, with D unresolved. Germline CDR1 and CDR2: DFQATT and SNEGSKA (reference sequence). The CDR3 runs 14 residues. Deletions cut 0 bases from V and 5 bases from J, with 13 bases between. CDR3 region: CSARDRGVFYGYTF. The CDR3 DNA sequence: TGCAGTGCTAGAGATCGCGGGGTCTTTTATGGCTACACCTTC.

J is TRBJ2-3 and V is TRBV27; D ambiguous. The ends were cut back, 3 bases at V and 8 bases at J, with 12 bases in the middle. Germline V lookup: CDR1 MNHEY, CDR2 SMNVEV (reference sequence). The CDR3 extends over 13 amino acids. The CDR3 region is CASSFSDPFTQYF. CDR3 bases: TGTGCCAGCAGTTTTTCCGACCCTTTTACGCAGTATTTT.

This clonotype was counted at least ten times. This rearrangement joins TRBV29-1 to TRBJ1-1; 8 bases match TRBD1. The V segment lost 7 bases and the J segment 4 bases; nucleotides outside the gene matches: 11. Germline V lookup: CDR1 SQVTM, CDR2 ANQGSEA. The CDR3 is 14 amino acids. The CDR3 DNA follows: TGCAGCGCGCTTCCGAACAGGGGGGCCACTGAAGCTTTCTTT. The encoded protein is CSALPNRGATEAFF.

This chain joins TRBV19 and TRBJ2-7, with D hard to call. Trimming took 0 bases from V and 3 from J, leaving 6 bases between them. Per the germline V gene, CDR1 is LNHDA and CDR2 is SQIVND (reference sequence). The CDR3 has 13 amino acids. The CDR3 sequence: CASSIEVSYEQYF. The CDR3 bases are TGTGCCAGTAGTATAGAGGTGAGCTACGAGCAGTACTTC.

This chain uses TRBV4-3 with TRBJ2-1, with 14 bases identical to TRBD2. J was trimmed by 6 bases and V by 3 bases; bases with no gene match: 4. This CDR3 is 16 amino acids long. The germline gives CDR1 LGHNA, CDR2 YSLEER. CDR3: CASSQGTSGRGNEQFF. In nucleotides, the CDR3 is TGCGCCAGCAGCCAGGGGACTAGCGGGAGAGGCAATGAGCAGTTCTTC.

V gene TRBV10-3 combines with J gene TRBJ2-7, with 7 bases identical to TRBD2. V shed 11 bases, J shed 4 bases, and the junction held 5 bases outside the gene matches. The germline V gene encodes CDR1 ENHRY and CDR2 SYGVKD. The length of the CDR3 is 11 residues. CDR3 region: CAAREGYEQYF. The CDR3 DNA follows: TGTGCCGCCAGGGAGGGGTACGAGCAGTACTTC.

This clonotype was seen more than once but under ten times. The V and J genes are TRBV5-1 and TRBJ2-2; a weak D match, TRBD1 (6 bases). Germline V CDR1 and CDR2: SGHRS, YFSETQ. The CDR3 consists of 15 residues. The V end was cut by 4 bases, the J end by 1 base, with 11 bases between. DNA of the CDR3: TGCGCCAGCAGCGCCGGGACATTGAACACCGGGGAGCTGTTTTTT. This sequence encodes CASSAGTLNTGELFF.

For the CDR3, the DNA is TGCAGCGTTGGGCAGGGGACGAATTCACCCCTCCACTTT. Protein product: CSVGQGTNSPLHF. The rearrangement joins TRBV29-1 to TRBJ1-6; tentatively, D is TRBD1 (6 bases). The CDR3 has 13 residues. Trimming removed 4 bases from V and 7 bases from J, with 11 bases in between. Germline CDR1 SQVTM, CDR2 ANQGSEA. Together with reference TRBV29-1 and TRBJ1-6, the CDR3 gives the full variable domain: SAVISQKPSRDICQRGTSLTIQCQVDSQVTMMFWYRQQPGQSLTLIATANQGSEATYESGFVIDKFPISRPNLTFSTLTVSNMSPEDSSIYLCSVGQGTNSPLHFGNGTRLTVT.

The rearrangement links TRBV6-1 to TRBJ2-3, with unresolved D. CDR3 size: 13 residues. V gave up 6 bases and J gave up 2 bases, with 9 bases separating them. In germline, CDR1 is MNHNS, CDR2 SASEGT. The CDR3 protein is CASRTALTDTQYF. The CDR3 bases are TGTGCCAGCAGAACGGCCCTCACAGATACGCAGTATTTT.

Ten or more counts support this clonotype. This chain connects TRBV12-3 or TRBV12-4 to TRBJ2-1, with 8 bases fitting TRBD2. The CDR3 contains 13 residues. Unmatched junction bases numbered 6, after V lost 3 bases and J lost 11 bases. Here the CDR3 reads CASSLGGRIKQFF. CDR3 DNA sequence: TGTGCCAGCAGTTTGGGCGGGAGGATTAAGCAGTTCTTC.

V gene TRBV24-1 combines with J gene TRBJ1-6, with D unresolved. Germline V lookup: CDR1 KGHDR, CDR2 SFDVKD. The CDR3 is 12 amino acids. Deletions cut 5 bases from V and 6 bases from J, with 4 bases between. CDR3 region: CATSGANSPLHF. Written as DNA, the CDR3 is TGTGCCACCAGTGGGGCTAATTCACCCCTCCACTTT.

The chain uses TRBV12-3 or TRBV12-4 and TRBJ1-1; 9 nucleotides line up with TRBD1. V gave up 6 bases and J gave up 4 bases; unmatched junction bases: 6. CDR3 length: 14 amino acids. This CDR3 reads CASRPQGAITEAFF. The CDR3 region has the DNA TGTGCCAGCAGGCCACAGGGGGCGATCACTGAAGCTTTCTTT.

This clonotype was observed a handful of times. This chain links TRBV20-1 with TRBJ2-1; the D is unclear. The CDR3 has 14 amino acids. Trimming shortened V by 2 bases and J by 5 bases, and 13 bases separated the two germline ends. CDR1 DFQATT and CDR2 SNEGSKA come from the germline V gene (reference sequence). CDR3 in DNA: TGCAGTGCTAGACGCCCCCGGTTGCACAATGAGCAGTTCTTC. As protein: CSARRPRLHNEQFF.

V gene TRBV6-5 combines with J gene TRBJ2-3, with 12 bases matching TRBD2. Germline-derived CDR1 and CDR2 are MNHEY and SVGAGI. J was trimmed by 7 bases and V by 0 bases; bases with no gene match: 11. The CDR3 has 18 amino acids. The DNA for the CDR3 is TGTGCCAGCAGTTACTCGACGGCTAGCGGGGGGGCCGGATATACGCAGTATTTT. Residues: CASSYSTASGGAGYTQYF.

This clonotype was observed a handful of times. The rearrangement joins TRBV6-5 to TRBJ1-5; D gene uncertain. CDR1 MNHEY and CDR2 SVGAGI come from the germline V gene. The CDR3 extends over 12 amino acids. Trimming stripped 2 bases from V and 6 bases from J, with 5 bases between. CDR3 DNA sequence: TGTGCCAGCAGTTACGCGGGTCAGCCCCAGCATTTT. Translation gives CASSYAGQPQHF.

There are a few counts of this clonotype. The gene calls are TRBV20-1 and TRBJ2-1, with 14 nucleotides matching TRBD2. Germline CDR1 and CDR2: DFQATT and SNEGSKA (reference sequence). This CDR3 is built from 15 residues. After removal of 5 bases from V and 9 bases from J, the junction contained 9 bases not matched to a gene. CDR3 amino acids: CSAPKGLAGAGEQFF. As DNA, the CDR3 is TGCAGTGCTCCGAAGGGACTAGCGGGGGCAGGTGAGCAGTTCTTC.

This clonotype was seen repeatedly, ten times or more. The rearrangement links TRBV6-1 to TRBJ1-6; the D gene is possibly TRBD1 (6 bases). Trimming removed 3 bases from V and 7 bases from J, with 13 bases in between. This CDR3 has 15 residues. Looked up from germline, CDR1 is MNHNS and CDR2 is SASEGT. In nucleotides, the CDR3 is TGTGCCAGCAGTGAGCCGAGCCAGGGGAATTCACCCCTCCACTTT. As protein: CASSEPSQGNSPLHF.

This clonotype occurred many times. J is TRBJ2-5 and V is TRBV28; 13 bases line up with TRBD2. The CDR3 spans 16 residues. Germline V CDR1 and CDR2: MDHEN, SYDVKM. After removal of 5 bases from V and 5 bases from J, the junction contained 8 bases not matched to a gene. The CDR3 coding sequence is TGTGCCAGCAGTCTAGGGACTAGCGGGATCGGGGAGACCCAGTACTTC. This sequence encodes CASSLGTSGIGETQYF. Supplemented by reference TRBV28 and TRBJ2-5, the full variable domain reads DVKVTQSSRYLVKRTGEKVFLECVQDMDHENMFWYRQDPGLGLRLIYFSYDVKMKEKGDIPEGYSVSREKKERFSLILESASTNQTSMYLCASSLGTSGIGETQYFGPGTRLLVL.

Ten or more counts support this clonotype. CDR3 bases: TGTGCCAGCCTCCGGACCCCTCCGTACAATGAGCAGTTCTTC. Translated: CASLRTPPYNEQFF. The chain carries TRBV12-3 or TRBV12-4 and TRBJ2-1; D ambiguous. This CDR3 has 14 amino acids. V was cut by 8 bases and J by 4 bases, with 15 bases left in between.

This clonotype appeared a few times. The chain joins TRBV9 to TRBJ2-1; no clear D gene. Germline V gene lookup returns CDR1 SGDLS and CDR2 YYNGEE. The CDR3 is 17 residues long. V lost 0 bases to trimming and J lost 0 bases, with 13 bases between them. CDR3 DNA: TGTGCCAGCAGCGTAGCCCCGTTGCAAACCTCCTACAATGAGCAGTTCTTC. It codes for CASSVAPLQTSYNEQFF.

The chain has TRBV11-2 and TRBJ2-1, with 10 bases aligning to TRBD2. Germline V CDR1 and CDR2: SGHAT, FQNNGV. The CDR3 is 16 amino acids. Losses at the gene ends were 3 bases for V and 4 bases for J; bases not matched to a gene: 6. The CDR3 here is CASSFQAGGLYNEQFF. The CDR3 bases are TGTGCCAGCAGCTTCCAAGCGGGAGGGCTGTACAATGAGCAGTTCTTC.

Only a few counts were recorded for this clonotype. The chain couples TRBV20-1 to TRBJ1-1, with 7 positions matching TRBD1. This CDR3 spans 12 amino acids. The J segment lost 6 bases and the V segment lost 5 bases, leaving 6 bases of the junction unmatched. Germline lookup yields CDR1 DFQATT and CDR2 SNEGSKA (reference sequence). CDR3 bases: TGCAGTGCTCATAACAGGGGAGCTGAAGCTTTCTTT. It yields the protein CSAHNRGAEAFF.